The table lists the clone carrying this T cell receptor (beta chain) with a few counts. Its antigen is currently unknown. One to two pinch biopsies were taken from the rectum during colonoscopy. These data are taken from a study of pediatric ulcerative colitis. Notes on the study in general: Rectal repertoires separated controls, mild-moderate and acute severe colitis.

Germline assignment: CDR1 SNHLY and CDR2 FYNNEI. The CDR3 loop spans 12 amino acids. Trimming removed 11 bases from V and 6 bases from J; junction bases left unmatched: 5. Sequencing was performed with immunoSEQ multiplex PCR; in TCRdb, only in-frame clones are kept and a portion is missing. The sample records over 30,000 clones, around 80% being singletons. The genes are TRBV2 and TRBJ1-4; 8 bases match TRBD1. What was sequenced was gut tissue. The sequence was collected from a boy between 10 and 17 years old with mild ulcerative colitis. The CDR3 here is CASGQGYEKLFF. The CDR3 nucleotides are TGTGCCTCTGGACAGGGTTATGAAAAACTGTTTTTT.